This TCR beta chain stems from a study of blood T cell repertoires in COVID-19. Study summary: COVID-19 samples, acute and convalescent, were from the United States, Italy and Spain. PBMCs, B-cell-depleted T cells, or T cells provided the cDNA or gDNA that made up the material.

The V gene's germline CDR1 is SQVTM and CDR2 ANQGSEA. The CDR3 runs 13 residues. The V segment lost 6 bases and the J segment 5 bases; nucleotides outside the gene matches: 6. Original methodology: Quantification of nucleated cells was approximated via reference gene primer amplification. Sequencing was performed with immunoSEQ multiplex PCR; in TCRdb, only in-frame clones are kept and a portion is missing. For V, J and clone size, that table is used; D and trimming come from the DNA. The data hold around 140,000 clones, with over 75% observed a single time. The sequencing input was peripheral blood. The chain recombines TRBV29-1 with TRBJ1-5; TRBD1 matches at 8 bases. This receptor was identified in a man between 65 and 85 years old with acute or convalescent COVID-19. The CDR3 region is CSVLSGGDQPQHF. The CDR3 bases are TGCAGCGTCCTTTCAGGGGGCGATCAGCCCCAGCATTTT.